One and the same sample provided the 7 T cell receptor beta chains below, sequenced in a study of T cell responses to AZD1222 COVID-19 vaccine. The table came from immunoSEQ multiplex PCR; TCRdb's copy has only in-frame clones and leaves some out. Of roughly 45,000 clones in the sample, about three quarters were seen once. The source material was peripheral blood, sampled on day 0 of AZD1222 vaccination. All receptors derive from an adult in good health.

The chain is built from TRBV9 and TRBJ1-3; D perhaps matches TRBD1 (6 bases). In germline, CDR1 is SGDLS, CDR2 YYNGEE. The CDR3 spans 14 residues. The V gene lost 3 bases and the J gene lost 2 bases, with 9 bases spanning the gap. The CDR3 spells CASSGAGAGNTIYF. In nucleotides, the CDR3 is TGTGCCAGCAGCGGGGCAGGGGCTGGAAACACCATATATTTT.

J is TRBJ1-1 and V is TRBV18; D may be TRBD1 (6 bases). The CDR3 length is 15 residues. Trimming took off 3 bases at V and 7 bases at J, with 18 bases between the two ends. Looked up from germline, CDR1 is KGHSH and CDR2 is LQKENI. The CDR3, as DNA: TGTGCCAGCTCACCGGCGTCGGGGGCGACGATTGAAGCTTTCTTT. Its translation is CASSPASGATIEAFF.

The chain joins TRBV7-3 to TRBJ2-2, with 8 nucleotides matching TRBD1. Germline V gives CDR1 SGHTA, CDR2 FQGTGA. The CDR3 is 14 residues long. V gave up 5 bases and J gave up 5 bases; unmatched junction bases: 4. The CDR3 DNA follows: TGTGCCAGCAGCAAGGGGACAGGAACCGGGGAGCTGTTTTTT. The encoded protein is CASSKGTGTGELFF.

The J gene is TRBJ1-2, the V gene TRBV19; 8 bases fit TRBD1. CDR3 length: 14 amino acids. Germline V gene lookup returns CDR1 LNHDA and CDR2 SQIVND (reference sequence). V shed 5 bases, J shed 3 bases, and the junction held 5 bases outside the gene matches. CDR3 sequence (DNA): TGTGCCAGTAGTGTCCCGGGACAGGACTATGGCTACACCTTC. Translated, it gives CASSVPGQDYGYTF. The variable domain in full, with the rest retrieved from reference TRBV19 and TRBJ1-2, is DGGITQSPKYLFRKEGQNVTLSCEQNLNHDAMYWYRQDPGQGLRLIYYSQIVNDFQKGDIAEGYSVSREKKESFPLTVTSAQKNPTAFYLCASSVPGQDYGYTFGSGTRLTVV.

This chain joins TRBV19 and TRBJ2-1; TRBD2 matches 8 bases. The length of the CDR3 is 17 residues. Trimming took 3 bases from V and 0 from J; bases not matched to a gene: 7. Germline values: CDR1 LNHDA, CDR2 SQIVND (reference sequence). CDR3 nucleotide sequence: TGTGCCAGTAGTATTAACAGCGGGAGTTACTCCTACAATGAGCAGTTCTTC. Its protein product is CASSINSGSYSYNEQFF.

As regards this clone: The same CDR3 is also encoded by other DNA sequences in this sample. The rearrangement uses TRBV6-5 and TRBJ1-1; 8 nucleotides match TRBD1. The CDR3 is 15 residues long. Germline CDR1 reads MNHEY; CDR2 reads SVGAGI. Trimming took 2 bases from V and 1 from J; bases not matched to a gene: 3. Here the CDR3 reads CASSYQGQANTEAFF. The CDR3 DNA reads as TGTGCCAGCAGTTACCAGGGACAGGCGAACACTGAAGCTTTCTTT.

This clone turned up a few times. J is TRBJ2-5 and V is TRBV24-1; TRBD1 matches at 8 bases. After removal of 1 base from V and 1 base from J, the junction contained 7 bases not matched to a gene. Germline assignment: CDR1 KGHDR and CDR2 SFDVKD. There are 17 residues in the CDR3. CDR3 DNA: TGTGCCACCAGTGATTTCAATGGACAGGGCTTCCAAGAGACCCAGTACTTC. This codes for CATSDFNGQGFQETQYF.